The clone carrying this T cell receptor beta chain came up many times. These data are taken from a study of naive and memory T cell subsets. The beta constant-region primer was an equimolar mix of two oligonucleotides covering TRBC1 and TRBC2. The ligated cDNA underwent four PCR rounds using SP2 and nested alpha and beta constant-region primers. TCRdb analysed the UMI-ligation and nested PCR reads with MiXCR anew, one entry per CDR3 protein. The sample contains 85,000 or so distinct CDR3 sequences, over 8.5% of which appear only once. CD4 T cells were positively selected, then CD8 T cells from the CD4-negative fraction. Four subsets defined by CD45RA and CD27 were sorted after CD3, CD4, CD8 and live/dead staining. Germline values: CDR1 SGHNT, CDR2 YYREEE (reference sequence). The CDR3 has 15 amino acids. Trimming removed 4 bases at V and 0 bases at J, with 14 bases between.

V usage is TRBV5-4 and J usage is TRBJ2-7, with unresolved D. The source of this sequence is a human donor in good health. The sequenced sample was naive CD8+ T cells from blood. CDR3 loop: CASSRPAGSSYEQYF. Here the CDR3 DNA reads TGTGCCAGCAGCCGCCCAGCTGGTAGCTCCTACGAGCAGTACTTC.